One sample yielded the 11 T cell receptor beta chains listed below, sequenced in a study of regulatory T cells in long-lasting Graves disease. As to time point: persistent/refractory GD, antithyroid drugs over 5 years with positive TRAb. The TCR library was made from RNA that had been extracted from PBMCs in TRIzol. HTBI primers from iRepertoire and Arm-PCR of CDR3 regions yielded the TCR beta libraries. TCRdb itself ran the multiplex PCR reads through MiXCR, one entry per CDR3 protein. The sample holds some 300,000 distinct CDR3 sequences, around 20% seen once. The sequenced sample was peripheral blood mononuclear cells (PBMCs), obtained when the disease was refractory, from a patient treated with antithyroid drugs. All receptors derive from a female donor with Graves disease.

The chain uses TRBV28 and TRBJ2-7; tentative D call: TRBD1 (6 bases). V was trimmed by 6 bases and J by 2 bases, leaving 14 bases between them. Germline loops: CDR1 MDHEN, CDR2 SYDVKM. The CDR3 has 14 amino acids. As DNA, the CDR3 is TGTGCCAGCAGCCGAAACCAGGGGCCCTACGAGCAGTACTTC. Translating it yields CASSRNQGPYEQYF. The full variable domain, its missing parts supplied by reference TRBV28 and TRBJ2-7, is DVKVTQSSRYLVKRTGEKVFLECVQDMDHENMFWYRQDPGLGLRLIYFSYDVKMKEKGDIPEGYSVSREKKERFSLILESASTNQTSMYLCASSRNQGPYEQYFGPGTRLTVT.

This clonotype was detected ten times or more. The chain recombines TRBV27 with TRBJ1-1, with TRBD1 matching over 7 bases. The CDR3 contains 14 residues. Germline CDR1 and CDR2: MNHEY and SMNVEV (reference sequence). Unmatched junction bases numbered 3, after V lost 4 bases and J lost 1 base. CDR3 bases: TGTGCCAGCAGTTATCAGGGGGGGAACACTGAAGCTTTCTTT. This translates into CASSYQGGNTEAFF.

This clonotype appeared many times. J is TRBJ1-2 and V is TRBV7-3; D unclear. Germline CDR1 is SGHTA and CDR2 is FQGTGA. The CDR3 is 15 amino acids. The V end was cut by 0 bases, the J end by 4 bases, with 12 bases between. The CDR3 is CASSLTGPPVYGYTF. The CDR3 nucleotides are TGTGCCAGCAGCTTAACCGGCCCACCTGTCTATGGCTACACCTTC.

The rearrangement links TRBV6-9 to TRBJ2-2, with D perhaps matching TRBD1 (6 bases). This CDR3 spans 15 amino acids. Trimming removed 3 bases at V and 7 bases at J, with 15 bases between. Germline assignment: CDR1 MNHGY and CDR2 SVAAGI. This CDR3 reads CASSYSGTRGGELFF. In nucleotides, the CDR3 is TGTGCCAGCAGTTACTCCGGGACCAGGGGCGGGGAGCTGTTTTTT.

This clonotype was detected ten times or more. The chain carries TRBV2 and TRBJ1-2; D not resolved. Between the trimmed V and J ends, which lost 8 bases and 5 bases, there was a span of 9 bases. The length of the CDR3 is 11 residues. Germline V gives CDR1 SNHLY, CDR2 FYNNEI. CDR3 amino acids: CASGEGYGYTF. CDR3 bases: TGTGCCAGCGGGGAAGGATATGGCTACACCTTC.

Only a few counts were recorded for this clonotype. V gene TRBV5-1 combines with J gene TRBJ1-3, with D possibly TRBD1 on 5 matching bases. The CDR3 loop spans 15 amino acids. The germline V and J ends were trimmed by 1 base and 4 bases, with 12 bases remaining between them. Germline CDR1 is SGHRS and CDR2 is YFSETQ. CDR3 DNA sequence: TGCGCCAGCAGCTTGATTGGGGCTAAAGGAAACACCATATATTTT. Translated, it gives CASSLIGAKGNTIYF.

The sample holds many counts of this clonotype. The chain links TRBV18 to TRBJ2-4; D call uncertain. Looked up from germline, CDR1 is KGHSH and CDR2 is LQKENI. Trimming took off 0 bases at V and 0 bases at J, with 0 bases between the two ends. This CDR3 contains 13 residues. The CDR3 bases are TGTGCCAGCTCACCACCAGCCAAAAACATTCAGTACTTC. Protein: CASSPPAKNIQYF.

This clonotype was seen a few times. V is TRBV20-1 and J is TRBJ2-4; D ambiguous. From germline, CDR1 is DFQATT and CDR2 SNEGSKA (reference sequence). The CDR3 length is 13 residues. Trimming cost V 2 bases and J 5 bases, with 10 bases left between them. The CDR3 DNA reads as TGCAGTGCTAGACAGAGTACCCAAAACATTCAGTACTTC. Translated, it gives CSARQSTQNIQYF.

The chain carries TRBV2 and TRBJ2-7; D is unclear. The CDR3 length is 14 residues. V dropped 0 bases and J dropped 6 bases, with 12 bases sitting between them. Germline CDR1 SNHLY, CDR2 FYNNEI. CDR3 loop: CASSEADGFFEQYF. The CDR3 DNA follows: TGTGCCAGCAGTGAAGCGGATGGGTTTTTCGAGCAGTACTTC.

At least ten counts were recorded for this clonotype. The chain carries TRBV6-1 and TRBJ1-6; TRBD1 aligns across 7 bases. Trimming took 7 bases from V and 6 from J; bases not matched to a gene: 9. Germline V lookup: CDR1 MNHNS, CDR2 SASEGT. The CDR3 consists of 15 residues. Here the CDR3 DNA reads TGTGCCAGCACCGGAGGGGGGACAGTTAATTCACCCCTCCACTTT. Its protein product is CASTGGGTVNSPLHF.

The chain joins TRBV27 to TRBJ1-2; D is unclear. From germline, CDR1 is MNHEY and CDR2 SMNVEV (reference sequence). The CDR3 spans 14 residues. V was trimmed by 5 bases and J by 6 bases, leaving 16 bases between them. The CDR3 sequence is CASSPLISTNGYTF. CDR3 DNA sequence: TGTGCCAGCAGTCCACTAATCTCGACTAATGGCTACACCTTC.